The source of this T cell receptor (beta chain) is a study of CD8 T cells in ankylosing spondylitis. General study points: A TCR beta motif of eight highly homologous variants appeared characteristic of ankylosing spondylitis blood.

Looked up from germline, CDR1 is SGHTA and CDR2 is FQGNSA. The CDR3 covers 15 residues. V shed 1 base, J shed 9 bases, and the junction held 3 bases outside the gene matches. MiXCR, run by TCRdb on the 5' RACE reads, gives a single entry per CDR3 protein. The top ten hold roughly a third of the sample, which has 100,000 to 150,000 distinct CDR3 sequences, 17% seen once. A word on this clonotype: Its specificity is unknown.

The sequence was collected from a male donor with ankylosing spondylitis. Specimen: blood, either unsorted or a sorted T cell fraction (not recorded which). This chain joins TRBV7-2 and TRBJ2-1, with 13 bases matching TRBD2. CDR3 amino acids: CASSLVTSGGVEQFF. CDR3 coding DNA: TGTGCCAGCAGCTTAGTTACTAGCGGGGGGGTTGAGCAGTTCTTC.